This note documents a single T cell receptor beta chain sequence. The antigen is not known. With V trimmed by 11 bases and J by 3 bases, 18 bases remained unmatched. Germline V lookup: CDR1 MNHNY, CDR2 SVGAGI (reference sequence). The CDR3 length is 17 residues. Through a sample-barcoded 5' primer and a J-beta primer mix, a second PCR was run for about 6 to 12 cycles. Every sample produced at least 2.5 million CDR3-containing paired-end reads. TCRdb itself ran the 5' RACE reads through MiXCR, one entry per CDR3 protein. The sample lists about 1.8 million distinct CDR3 sequences; roughly 49% were seen once. The sample belongs to a study of blood T cells in healthy people across ages. Study-level points and caveats: Per million T cells, TCR beta diversity dropped about linearly as age rose.

In terms of origin and age, donors were healthy Caucasian individuals from Russia aged roughly 6 to 95. The chain carries TRBV6-6 and TRBJ1-5, with 8 bases that match TRBD1. The source is a middle-aged woman in good health. Sequencing used blood. The CDR3 is CAAQPHQTGDYNQPQHF. DNA of the CDR3: TGTGCCGCCCAACCCCATCAGACAGGGGATTACAATCAGCCCCAGCATTTT.